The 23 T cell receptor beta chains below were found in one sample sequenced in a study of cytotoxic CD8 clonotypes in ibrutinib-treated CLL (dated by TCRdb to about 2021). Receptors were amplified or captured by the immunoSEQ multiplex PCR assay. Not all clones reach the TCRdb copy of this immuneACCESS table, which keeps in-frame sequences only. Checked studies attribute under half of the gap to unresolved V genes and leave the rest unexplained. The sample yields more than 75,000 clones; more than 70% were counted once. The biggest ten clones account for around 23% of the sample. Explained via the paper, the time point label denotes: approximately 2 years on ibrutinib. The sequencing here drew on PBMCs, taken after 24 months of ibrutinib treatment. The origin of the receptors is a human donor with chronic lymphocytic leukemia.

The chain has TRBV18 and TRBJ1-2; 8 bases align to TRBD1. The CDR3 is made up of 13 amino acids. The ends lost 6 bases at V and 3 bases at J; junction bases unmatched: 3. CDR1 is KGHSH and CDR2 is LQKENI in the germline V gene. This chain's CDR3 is CASSLQGDYGYTF. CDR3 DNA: TGTGCCAGCTCCCTACAGGGGGACTATGGCTACACCTTC.

Here the CDR3 DNA reads TGTGCCAGTCGATTTGGACTAGCGGGAGGAGGTGGCACCGGGGAGCTGTTTTTT. This sequence encodes CASRFGLAGGGGTGELFF. V is TRBV19 and J is TRBJ2-2; TRBD2 aligns across 14 bases. V dropped 8 bases and J dropped 4; count of bases not matched to a gene: 12. The germline CDR1 and CDR2 sequences are LNHDA and SQIVND (reference sequence). This CDR3 region has 18 residues.

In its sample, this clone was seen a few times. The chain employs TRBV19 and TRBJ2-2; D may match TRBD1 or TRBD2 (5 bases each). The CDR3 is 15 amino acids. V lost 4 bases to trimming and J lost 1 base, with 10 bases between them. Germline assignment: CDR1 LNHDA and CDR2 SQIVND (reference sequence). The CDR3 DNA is TGTGCCAGTAGTACCGGGACCATGAACACCGGGGAGCTGTTTTTT. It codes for CASSTGTMNTGELFF.

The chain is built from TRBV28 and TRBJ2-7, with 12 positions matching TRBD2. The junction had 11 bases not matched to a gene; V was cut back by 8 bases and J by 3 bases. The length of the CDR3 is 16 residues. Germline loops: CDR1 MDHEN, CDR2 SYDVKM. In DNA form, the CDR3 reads TGTGCCAGCGTAACTAGCGGGAGGAGGGGGGGCTACGAGCAGTACTTC. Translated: CASVTSGRRGGYEQYF.

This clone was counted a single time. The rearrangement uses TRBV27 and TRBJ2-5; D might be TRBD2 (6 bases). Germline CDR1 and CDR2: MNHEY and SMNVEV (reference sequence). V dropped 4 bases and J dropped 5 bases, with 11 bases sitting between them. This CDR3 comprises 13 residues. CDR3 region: CASSWPGGETQYF. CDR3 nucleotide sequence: TGTGCCAGCAGTTGGCCTGGGGGGGAGACCCAGTACTTC.

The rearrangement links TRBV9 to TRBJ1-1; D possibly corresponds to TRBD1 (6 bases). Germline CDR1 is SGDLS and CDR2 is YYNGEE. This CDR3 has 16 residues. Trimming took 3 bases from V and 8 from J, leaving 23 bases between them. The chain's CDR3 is CASSGFLGGAGEEAFF. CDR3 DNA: TGTGCCAGCAGCGGATTTCTGGGGGGCGCGGGTGAGGAAGCTTTCTTT.

The CDR3 sequence is CASVGTGGPYEQYF. Here the CDR3 DNA reads TGTGCCAGCGTAGGGACAGGTGGGCCCTACGAGCAGTACTTC. The V gene is TRBV6-1, the J gene TRBJ2-7; 8 bases map to TRBD1. The V gene end was trimmed by 8 bases and the J gene end by 2 bases; junction bases not matched to a gene: 8. Per the germline V gene, CDR1 is MNHNS and CDR2 is SASEGT. There are 14 residues in the CDR3.

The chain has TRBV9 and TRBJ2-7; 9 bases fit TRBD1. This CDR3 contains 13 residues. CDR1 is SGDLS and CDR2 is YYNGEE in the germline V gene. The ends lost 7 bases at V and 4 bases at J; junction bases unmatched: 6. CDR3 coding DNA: TGTGCCAGCTCGGGACAGGGAGCGTACGAGCAGTACTTC. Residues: CASSGQGAYEQYF.

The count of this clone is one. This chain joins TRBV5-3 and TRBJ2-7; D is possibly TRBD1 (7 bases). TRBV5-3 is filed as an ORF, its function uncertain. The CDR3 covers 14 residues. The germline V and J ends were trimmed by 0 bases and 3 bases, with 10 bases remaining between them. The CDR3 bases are TGTGCCAGAAGCTTGGGCCAGGGGGGCTACGAGCAGTACTTC. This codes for CARSLGQGGYEQYF.

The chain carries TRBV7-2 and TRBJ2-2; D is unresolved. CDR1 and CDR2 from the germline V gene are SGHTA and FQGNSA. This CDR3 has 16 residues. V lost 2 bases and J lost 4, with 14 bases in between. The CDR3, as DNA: TGTGCCAGCAGCTTAATTTCGGCTAGTCGCACCGGGGAGCTGTTTTTT. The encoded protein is CASSLISASRTGELFF.

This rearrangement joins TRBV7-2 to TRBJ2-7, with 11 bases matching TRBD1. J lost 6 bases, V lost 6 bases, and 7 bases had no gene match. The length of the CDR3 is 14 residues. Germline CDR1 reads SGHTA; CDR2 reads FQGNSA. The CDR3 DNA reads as TGTGCCAGCAGTCTGGACAGGGGGCGGCTCGAGCAGTACTTC. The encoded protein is CASSLDRGRLEQYF.

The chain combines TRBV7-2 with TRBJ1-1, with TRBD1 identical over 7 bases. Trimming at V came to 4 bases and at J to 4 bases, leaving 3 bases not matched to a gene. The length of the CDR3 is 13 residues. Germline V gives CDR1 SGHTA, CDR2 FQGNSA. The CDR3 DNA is TGTGCCAGCAGCTCGGGACAGACCACTGAAGCTTTCTTT. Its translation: CASSSGQTTEAFF.

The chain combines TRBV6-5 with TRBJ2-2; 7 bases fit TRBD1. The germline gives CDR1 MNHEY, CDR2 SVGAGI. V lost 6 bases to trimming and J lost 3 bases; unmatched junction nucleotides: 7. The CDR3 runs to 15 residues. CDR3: CASSRRQGDTGELFF. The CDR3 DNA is TGTGCCAGCAGCAGACGACAGGGCGACACCGGGGAGCTGTTTTTT.

For the CDR3, the DNA is TGTGCCAGCAGCTCACAGCCGGGAGAGAGCTATGGCTACACCTTC. Translated, it gives CASSSQPGESYGYTF. The rearrangement links TRBV7-3 to TRBJ1-2; D is ambiguous. The CDR3 spans 15 residues. V dropped 4 bases and J dropped 4 bases, with 16 bases sitting between them. Germline lookup yields CDR1 SGHTA and CDR2 FQGTGA.

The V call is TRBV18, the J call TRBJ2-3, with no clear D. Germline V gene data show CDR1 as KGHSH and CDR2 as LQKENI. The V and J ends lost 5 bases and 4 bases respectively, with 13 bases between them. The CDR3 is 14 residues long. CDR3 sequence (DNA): TGTGCCAGCTCATCCGGACGGGCGCCAGATACGCAGTATTTT. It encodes CASSSGRAPDTQYF.

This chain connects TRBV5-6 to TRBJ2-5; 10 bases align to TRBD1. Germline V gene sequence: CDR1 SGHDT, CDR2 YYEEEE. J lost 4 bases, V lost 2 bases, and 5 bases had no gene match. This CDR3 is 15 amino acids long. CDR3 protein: CASSFDRGRSETQYF. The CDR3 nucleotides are TGTGCCAGCAGCTTCGACAGGGGGCGCTCAGAGACCCAGTACTTC.

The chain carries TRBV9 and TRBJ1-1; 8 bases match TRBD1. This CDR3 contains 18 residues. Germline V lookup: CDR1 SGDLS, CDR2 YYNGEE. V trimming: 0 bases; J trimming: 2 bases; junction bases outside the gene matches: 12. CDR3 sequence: CASSVDIGGQAVNTEAFF. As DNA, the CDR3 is TGTGCCAGCAGCGTAGATATAGGGGGACAGGCGGTTAACACTGAAGCTTTCTTT.

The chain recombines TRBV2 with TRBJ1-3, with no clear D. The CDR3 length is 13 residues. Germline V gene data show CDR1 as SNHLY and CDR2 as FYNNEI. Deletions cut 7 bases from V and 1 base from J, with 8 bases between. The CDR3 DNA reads TGTGCCAGCAAAGCGCGGTCTGGAAACACCATATATTTT. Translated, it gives CASKARSGNTIYF.

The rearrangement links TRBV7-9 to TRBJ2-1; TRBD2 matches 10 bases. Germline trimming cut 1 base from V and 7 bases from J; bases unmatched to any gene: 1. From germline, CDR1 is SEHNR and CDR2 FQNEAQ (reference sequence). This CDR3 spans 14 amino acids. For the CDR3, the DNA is TGTGCCAGCAGCTTAGTACTAGCGGGAAATGAGCAGTTCTTC. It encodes CASSLVLAGNEQFF.

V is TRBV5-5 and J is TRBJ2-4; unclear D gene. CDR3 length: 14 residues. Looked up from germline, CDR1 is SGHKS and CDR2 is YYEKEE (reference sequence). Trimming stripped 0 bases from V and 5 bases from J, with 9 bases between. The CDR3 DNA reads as TGTGCCAGCAGCTTGGCGTCAGGAGAAAACATTCAGTACTTC. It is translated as CASSLASGENIQYF.

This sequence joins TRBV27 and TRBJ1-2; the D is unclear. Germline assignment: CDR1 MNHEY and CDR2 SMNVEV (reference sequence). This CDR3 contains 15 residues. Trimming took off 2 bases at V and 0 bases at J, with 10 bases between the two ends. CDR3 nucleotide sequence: TGTGCCAGCAGTTTAAAGCTGGGTACTAACTATGGCTACACCTTC. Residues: CASSLKLGTNYGYTF.

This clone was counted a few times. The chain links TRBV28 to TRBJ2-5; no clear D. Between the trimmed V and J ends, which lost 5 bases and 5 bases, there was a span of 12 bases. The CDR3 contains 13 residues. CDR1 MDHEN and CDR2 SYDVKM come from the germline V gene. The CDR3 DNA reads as TGTGCCAGCAGTACCCCGGCGGTGGAGACCCAGTACTTC. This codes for CASSTPAVETQYF.

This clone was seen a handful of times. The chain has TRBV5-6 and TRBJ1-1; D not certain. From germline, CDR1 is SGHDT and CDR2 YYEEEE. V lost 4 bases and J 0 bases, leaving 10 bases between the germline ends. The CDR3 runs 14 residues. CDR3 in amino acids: CASSAGRVNTEAFF. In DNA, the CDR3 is TGTGCCAGCAGCGCCGGGCGGGTGAACACTGAAGCTTTCTTT.